This T cell receptor (beta chain) is drawn from a study of blood T cell repertoires in COVID-19. At the level of the study: Acute-phase and convalescent COVID-19 samples originated in the United States, Italy and Spain. Nucleic acid was either cDNA or gDNA, and it came from T cells, B-cell-depleted T cells, or PBMCs.

This clone was seen only a few times. As processed by the authors: Estimated nucleated cell counts came from reference gene primer amplification. This table comes from immunoSEQ multiplex PCR, and its TCRdb copy is limited to in-frame clones, with some not included. That table is the source of V, J and clone size, and D and trimming were worked out from the DNA. The table records roughly 160,000 clones, around 80% of them present only once. The material sequenced was PBMCs or T cells enriched from blood (not recorded which). The sequence derives from a man over 45 who had recovered from COVID-19.

CDR3 amino acids: CASSSGQVNEQFF. CDR3 DNA sequence: TGTGCCAGCAGCTCGGGACAGGTTAATGAGCAGTTCTTC. This chain connects TRBV7-8 to TRBJ2-1, with 8 bases fitting TRBD1. V dropped 4 bases and J dropped 7; count of bases not matched to a gene: 3. Germline-derived CDR1 and CDR2 are SGHVS and FQNEAQ. The length of the CDR3 is 13 residues.